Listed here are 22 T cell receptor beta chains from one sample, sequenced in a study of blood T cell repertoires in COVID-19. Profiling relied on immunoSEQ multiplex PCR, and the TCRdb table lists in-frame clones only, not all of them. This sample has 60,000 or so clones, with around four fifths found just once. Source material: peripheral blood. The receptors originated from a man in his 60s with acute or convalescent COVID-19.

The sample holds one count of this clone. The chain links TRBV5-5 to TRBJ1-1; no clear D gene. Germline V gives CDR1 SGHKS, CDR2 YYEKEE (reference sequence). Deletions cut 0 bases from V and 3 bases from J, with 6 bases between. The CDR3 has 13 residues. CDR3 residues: CASSLGGDTEAFF. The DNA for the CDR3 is TGTGCCAGCAGCTTGGGTGGAGACACTGAAGCTTTCTTT.

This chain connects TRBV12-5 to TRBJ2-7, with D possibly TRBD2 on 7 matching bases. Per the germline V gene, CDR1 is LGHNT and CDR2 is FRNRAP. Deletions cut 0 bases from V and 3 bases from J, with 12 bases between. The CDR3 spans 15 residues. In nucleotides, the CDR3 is TGTGCTAGTGGTTTGGTAGCGGGGACACTCTACGAGCAGTACTTC. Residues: CASGLVAGTLYEQYF.

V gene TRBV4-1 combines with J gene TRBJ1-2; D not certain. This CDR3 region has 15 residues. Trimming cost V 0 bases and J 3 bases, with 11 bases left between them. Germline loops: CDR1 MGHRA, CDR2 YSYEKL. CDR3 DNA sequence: TGCGCCAGCAGCCAAGAGGCGGGGTCCGACTATGGCTACACCTTC. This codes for CASSQEAGSDYGYTF.

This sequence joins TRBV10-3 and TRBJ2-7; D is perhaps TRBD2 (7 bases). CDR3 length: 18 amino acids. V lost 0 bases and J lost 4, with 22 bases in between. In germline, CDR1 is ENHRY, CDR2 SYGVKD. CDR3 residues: CAISESAGRGPPQYEQYF. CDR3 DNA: TGTGCCATCAGTGAGTCGGCGGGGCGGGGGCCGCCCCAGTACGAGCAGTACTTC.

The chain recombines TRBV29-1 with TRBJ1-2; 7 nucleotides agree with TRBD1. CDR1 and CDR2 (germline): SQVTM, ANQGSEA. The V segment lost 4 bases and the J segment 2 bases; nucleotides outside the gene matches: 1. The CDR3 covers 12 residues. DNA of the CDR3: TGCAGCGTTGGGGGACAGAACTATGGCTACACCTTC. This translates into CSVGGQNYGYTF.

In DNA, the CDR3 is TGTGCCAGCAGCTTAGCGTCCCAAGAGACCCAGTACTTC. Its translation: CASSLASQETQYF. This chain joins TRBV7-3 and TRBJ2-5; D unresolved. Germline V gene sequence: CDR1 SGHTA, CDR2 FQGTGA. The CDR3 has 13 amino acids. V was pared by 2 bases and J by 1 base, with 5 bases between.

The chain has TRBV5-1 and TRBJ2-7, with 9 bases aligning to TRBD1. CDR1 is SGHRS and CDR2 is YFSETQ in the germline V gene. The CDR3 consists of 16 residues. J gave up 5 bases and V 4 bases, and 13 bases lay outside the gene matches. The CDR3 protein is CASSTGQGGAFHEQYF. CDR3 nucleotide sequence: TGCGCCAGCAGCACGGGACAGGGTGGGGCCTTCCACGAGCAGTACTTC.

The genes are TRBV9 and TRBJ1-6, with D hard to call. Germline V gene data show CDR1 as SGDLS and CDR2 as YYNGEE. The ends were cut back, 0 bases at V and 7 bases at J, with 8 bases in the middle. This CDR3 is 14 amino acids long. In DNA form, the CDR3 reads TGTGCCAGCAGCGTAGGGCAACGCAATTCACCCCTCCACTTT. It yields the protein CASSVGQRNSPLHF.

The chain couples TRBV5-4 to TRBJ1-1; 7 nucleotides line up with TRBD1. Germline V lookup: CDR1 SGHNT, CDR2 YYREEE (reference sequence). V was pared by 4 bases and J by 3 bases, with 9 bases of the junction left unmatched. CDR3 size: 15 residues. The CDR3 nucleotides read TGTGCCAGCAGCCCGGAAGAAGGGGGCTACACTGAAGCTTTCTTT. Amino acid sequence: CASSPEEGGYTEAFF.

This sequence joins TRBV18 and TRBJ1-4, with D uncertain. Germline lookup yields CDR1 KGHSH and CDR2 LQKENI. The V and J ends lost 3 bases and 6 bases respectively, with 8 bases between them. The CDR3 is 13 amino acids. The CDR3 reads CASSPLGDEKLFF. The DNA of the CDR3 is TGTGCCAGCTCACCGCTTGGAGATGAAAAACTGTTTTTT.

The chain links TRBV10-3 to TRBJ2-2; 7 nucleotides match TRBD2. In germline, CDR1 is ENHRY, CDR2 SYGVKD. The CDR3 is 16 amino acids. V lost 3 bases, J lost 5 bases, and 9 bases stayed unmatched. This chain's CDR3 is CAISEDRAGETGELFF. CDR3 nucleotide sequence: TGTGCCATCAGTGAAGATCGCGCGGGGGAAACCGGGGAGCTGTTTTTT.

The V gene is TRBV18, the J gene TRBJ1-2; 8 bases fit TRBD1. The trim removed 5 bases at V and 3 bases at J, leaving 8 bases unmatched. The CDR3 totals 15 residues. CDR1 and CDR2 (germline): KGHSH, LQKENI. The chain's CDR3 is CASSIRTGTDYGYTF. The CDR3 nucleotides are TGTGCCAGCTCAATCCGGACAGGGACGGACTATGGCTACACCTTC.

Here the CDR3 DNA reads TGTGCCAGCGGCAGTAGCGGGGGGGCCTACAATGAGCAGTTCTTC. This codes for CASGSSGGAYNEQFF. V is TRBV9 and J is TRBJ2-1; 11 positions match TRBD2. The CDR3 has 15 residues. From germline, CDR1 is SGDLS and CDR2 YYNGEE. V dropped 7 bases and J dropped 2; count of bases not matched to a gene: 5.

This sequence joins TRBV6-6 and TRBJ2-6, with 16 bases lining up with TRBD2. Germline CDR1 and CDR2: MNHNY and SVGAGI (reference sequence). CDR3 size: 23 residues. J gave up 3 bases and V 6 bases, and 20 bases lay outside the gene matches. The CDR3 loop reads CASSSVPLFGTSGGASGANVLTF. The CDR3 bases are TGTGCCAGCAGCTCCGTCCCCCTGTTTGGGACTAGCGGGGGGGCAAGTGGGGCCAACGTCCTGACTTTC.

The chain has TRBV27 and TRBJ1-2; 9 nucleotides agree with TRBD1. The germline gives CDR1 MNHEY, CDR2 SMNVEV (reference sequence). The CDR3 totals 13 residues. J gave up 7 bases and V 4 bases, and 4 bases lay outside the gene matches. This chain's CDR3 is CASSSRDRVGYTF. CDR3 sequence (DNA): TGTGCCAGCAGTTCCCGGGACAGGGTTGGCTACACCTTC.

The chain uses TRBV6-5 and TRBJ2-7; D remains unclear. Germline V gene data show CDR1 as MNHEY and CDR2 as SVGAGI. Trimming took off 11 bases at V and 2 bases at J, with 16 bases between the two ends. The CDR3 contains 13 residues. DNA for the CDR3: TGTGCCTCTATGAGCGAGGCTCCCTACGAGCAGTACTTC. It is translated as CASMSEAPYEQYF.

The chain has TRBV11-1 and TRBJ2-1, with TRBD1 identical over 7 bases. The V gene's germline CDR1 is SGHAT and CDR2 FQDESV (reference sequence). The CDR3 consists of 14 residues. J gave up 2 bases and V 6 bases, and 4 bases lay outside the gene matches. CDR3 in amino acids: CASSPQGAYNEQFF. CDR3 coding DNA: TGTGCCAGCAGTCCCCAGGGGGCCTACAATGAGCAGTTCTTC.

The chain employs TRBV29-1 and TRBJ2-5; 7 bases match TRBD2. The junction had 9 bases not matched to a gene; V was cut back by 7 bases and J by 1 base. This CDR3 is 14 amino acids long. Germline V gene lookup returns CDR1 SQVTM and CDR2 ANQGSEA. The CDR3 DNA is TGCAGCGCCCGACTAGCAAGGGCCCAAGAGACCCAGTACTTC. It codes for CSARLARAQETQYF.

The CDR3 loop reads CASSFHDRNTEAFF. The CDR3 DNA reads TGCGCCAGCAGTTTCCATGACAGGAACACTGAAGCTTTCTTT. The chain has TRBV5-1 and TRBJ1-1; possibly TRBD1 for D (5 bases). The CDR3 is 14 amino acids. The germline V gene encodes CDR1 SGHRS and CDR2 YFSETQ. With 5 bases removed from V and 1 base from J, the gap between germline ends came to 12 bases.

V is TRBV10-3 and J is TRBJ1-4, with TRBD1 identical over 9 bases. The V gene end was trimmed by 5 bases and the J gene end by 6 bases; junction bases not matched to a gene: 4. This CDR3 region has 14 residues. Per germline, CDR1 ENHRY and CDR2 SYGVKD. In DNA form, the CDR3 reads TGTGCCATCAGTATGACAGGGGGGCATGAAAAACTGTTTTTT. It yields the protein CAISMTGGHEKLFF.

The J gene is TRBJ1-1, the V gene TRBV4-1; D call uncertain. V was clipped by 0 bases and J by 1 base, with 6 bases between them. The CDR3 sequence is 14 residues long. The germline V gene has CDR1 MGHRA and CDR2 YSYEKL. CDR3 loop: CASSQESRNTEAFF. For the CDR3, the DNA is TGCGCCAGCAGCCAAGAATCCAGGAACACTGAAGCTTTCTTT.

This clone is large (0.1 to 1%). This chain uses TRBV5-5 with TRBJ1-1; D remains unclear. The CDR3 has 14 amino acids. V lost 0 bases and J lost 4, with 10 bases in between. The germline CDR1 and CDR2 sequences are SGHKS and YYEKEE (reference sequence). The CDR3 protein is CASSLASDFTEAFF. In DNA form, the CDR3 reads TGTGCCAGCAGCTTGGCGTCGGACTTCACTGAAGCTTTCTTT.